This T cell receptor (beta chain) was documented in a study of T cell repertoires in cytomegalovirus infection. On the study more broadly: CMV epitopes used comprised recently identified HLA-C-restricted ones and well-studied HLA-B-restricted ones. From public TCR beta signatures came an indication of both CMV infection and matching HLA type. Overall study findings and caveats: CMV carriers with the relevant HLA were identified by cumulative public TCR beta family frequency. It was HLA-C-restricted CMV-specific TCR beta clonotypes that dominated the response ex vivo.

In its sample, this clonotype was seen many times. Its antigen is as yet unknown. Mismatch with germline at one junction end may stem from a read error. One entry per CDR3 protein results from TCRdb running MiXCR on the reads. Here the sample spans more than 300,000 distinct CDR3 sequences, around a third being singletons. The CDR3 spans 12 residues. In germline, CDR1 is SGHTA, CDR2 FQGNSA. The chain employs TRBV7-2 and TRBJ2-1, with D possibly matching TRBD2 (5 bases). The sequence came from a human donor in good health (CMV status not recorded). Some clones in this sample may be carry-over from other donors' samples. This specimen consisted of cultured PBMCs, obtained from culture after CMV antigen stimulation. The CDR3 bases are TGTGCCAGCAGCGGGAGAAGCACCCAGTATATCTTC. Its translation: CASSGRSTQYIF. The entire variable domain, with the rest obtained from reference TRBV7-2 and TRBJ2-1, is as follows: GAGVSQSPSNKVTEKGKDVELRCDPISGHTALYWYRQSLGQGLEFLIYFQGNSAPDKSGLPSDRFSAERTGGSVSTLTIQRTQQEDSAVYLCASSGRSTQYIFGPGTRLTVL.